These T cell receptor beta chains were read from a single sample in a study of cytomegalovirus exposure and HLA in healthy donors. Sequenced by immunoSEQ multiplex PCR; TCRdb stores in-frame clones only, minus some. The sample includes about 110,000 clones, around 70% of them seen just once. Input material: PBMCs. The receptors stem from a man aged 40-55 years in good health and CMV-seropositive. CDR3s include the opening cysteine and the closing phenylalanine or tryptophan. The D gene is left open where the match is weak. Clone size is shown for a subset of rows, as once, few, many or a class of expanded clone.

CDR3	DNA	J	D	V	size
CASSQRTSGRYQETQYF	TGTGCCAGCAGCCAACGGACTAGCGGGAGGTACCAAGAGACCCAGTACTTC	TRBJ2-5	TRBD2	TRBV4-2	few
CASSLVGSGIDTIYF	TGCGCCAGCAGCTTGGTTGGGTCAGGGATCGACACCATATATTTT	TRBJ1-3	NA	TRBV5-1	NA
CASSLSSGRNTEAFF	TGTGCCAGCAGCTTGTCTTCAGGAAGAAACACTGAAGCTTTCTTT	TRBJ1-1	NA	TRBV5-6	NA
CASSYSTSGSQYF	TGTGCCAGCAGTTACTCTACTAGCGGGAGCCAGTATTTT	TRBJ2-3	TRBD2	TRBV6-5	NA
CASNVAGSGGYTF	TGTGCCAGCAACGTGGCCGGTTCGGGGGGCTACACCTTC	TRBJ1-2	NA	TRBV28	NA
CASSQGGQGMTYEQYF	TGCGCCAGCAGCCAAGGGGGACAGGGAATGACCTACGAGCAGTACTTC	TRBJ2-7	TRBD1	TRBV4-1	few
CASRSGTSGPVFF	TGTGCCAGCAGATCCGGGACTAGCGGGCCCGTGTTTTTT	TRBJ2-2	TRBD2	TRBV6-6	NA
CASSSDSSGQETQYF	TGTGCCAGCAGTTCAGACTCTAGCGGGCAAGAGACCCAGTACTTC	TRBJ2-5	TRBD2	TRBV7-9	NA
CASQQQDYEQYF	TGTGCCAGCCAACAACAGGATTACGAGCAGTACTTC	TRBJ2-7	NA	TRBV28	NA
CASSLGLAGVDEQFF	TGTGCCAGCAGCTTAGGACTAGCGGGAGTAGATGAGCAGTTCTTC	TRBJ2-1	TRBD2	TRBV7-9	NA
CASSAVAGGVHEQFF	TGTGCCAGCAGTGCAGTAGCGGGAGGGGTGCATGAGCAGTTCTTC	TRBJ2-1	TRBD2	TRBV2	NA
CASSQEYGSNQPQHF	TGCGCCAGCAGCCAAGAGTACGGGAGCAATCAGCCCCAGCATTTT	TRBJ1-5	NA	TRBV4-3	NA
CASSQGTAFSGNTIYF	TGCGCCAGCAGTCAGGGGACAGCTTTCTCTGGAAACACCATATATTTT	TRBJ1-3	TRBD1	TRBV10-2	NA
CASSLEAGSYEQYF	TGTGCCAGCAGCTTAGAGGCAGGGTCCTACGAGCAGTACTTC	TRBJ2-7	NA	TRBV11-2	NA
CASSQRTSGGGGEQFF	TGTGCCAGCAGCCAAAGGACTAGCGGAGGGGGGGGTGAGCAGTTCTTC	TRBJ2-1	TRBD2	TRBV4-2	NA